A single sample gave rise to the 23 T cell receptor beta chains below, sequenced in a study of CD8+ T cells in alopecia areata (dated by TCRdb to the late 2010s). The library came from the immunoSEQ multiplex PCR assay. RNA was extracted from all samples and reverse transcribed into cDNA as template for TCR sequencing. The source is immuneACCESS, and TCRdb retained only in-frame sequences with V and J called. Part of the clones is not carried over; for the studies checked, unresolved V genes explain less than half of this, and the remainder is unexplained. The sample profile shows more than 100,000 clones; 53% of them were found once. The ten most abundant clones make up roughly 0.45% of the sample. In the paper's terms, the time point label means: more than three weeks on oral tofacitinib. What this sample's treatment or condition label stands for: oral pan-JAK inhibitor, 5-10 mg twice daily. The sequencing here drew on CD4+ T cells sorted from blood, taken at week 4, from a patient treated with tofacitinib. These receptor sequences come from a human donor with alopecia areata.

The J gene is TRBJ1-1, the V gene TRBV29-1; D remains unclear. Per germline, CDR1 SQVTM and CDR2 ANQGSEA. The CDR3 covers 13 residues. V dropped 0 bases and J dropped 6 bases, with 11 bases sitting between them. The CDR3 reads CSVEDRPGPEAFF. Written as DNA, the CDR3 is TGCAGCGTTGAAGATCGTCCGGGCCCTGAAGCTTTCTTT.

J is TRBJ2-7 and V is TRBV5-1; the D gene is possibly TRBD2 (5 bases). The ends were cut back, 4 bases at V and 2 bases at J, with 16 bases in the middle. Germline V CDR1 and CDR2: SGHRS, YFSETQ. This CDR3 has 15 residues. CDR3 amino acids: CASSQQAGLTYEQYF. CDR3 nucleotides: TGCGCCAGCAGCCAGCAGGCGGGTTTAACCTACGAGCAGTACTTC.

This clone has a handful of counts. The rearrangement uses TRBV14 and TRBJ2-3; TRBD1 matches 9 bases. Germline loops: CDR1 SGHDN, CDR2 FVKESK. There are 14 residues in the CDR3. J was trimmed by 3 bases and V by 6 bases; bases with no gene match: 4. The CDR3 nucleotides are TGTGCCAGCAGTCCGGGGACAGGGACAGATACGCAGTATTTT. Amino acid sequence: CASSPGTGTDTQYF.

The V and J genes are TRBV29-1 and TRBJ2-7; 11 bases map to TRBD2. The CDR3 is 13 amino acids. Germline V gene data show CDR1 as SQVTM and CDR2 as ANQGSEA. The V segment lost 4 bases and the J segment 4 bases; nucleotides outside the gene matches: 3. The CDR3 sequence is CSVGPSGRYEQYF. The CDR3 bases are TGCAGCGTTGGCCCTAGCGGGAGGTACGAGCAGTACTTC.

This rearrangement joins TRBV7-9 to TRBJ2-3, with D tentatively TRBD1 (6 bases). The CDR3 runs 16 residues. Germline V gives CDR1 SEHNR, CDR2 FQNEAQ (reference sequence). V was shortened by 1 base and J by 9 bases, with 20 bases between the two germline ends. CDR3 DNA: TGTGCCAGCAGCTTAGGAGGGACAAGGCGTGGCGGGACGCAGTATTTT. Its translation: CASSLGGTRRGGTQYF. The entire variable domain, with the rest obtained from reference TRBV7-9 and TRBJ2-3, is as follows: DTGVSQNPRHKITKRGQNVTFRCDPISEHNRLYWYRQTLGQGPEFLTYFQNEAQLEKSRLLSDRFSAERPKGSFSTLEIQRTEQGDSAMYLCASSLGGTRRGGTQYFGPGTRLTVL.

This clone was picked up a small number of times. J is TRBJ2-7 and V is TRBV14; D is possibly TRBD2 (6 bases). The CDR3 is 14 amino acids. The V end was cut by 4 bases, the J end by 2 bases, with 12 bases between. Germline-derived CDR1 and CDR2 are SGHDN and FVKESK. CDR3 in DNA: TGTGCCAGCAGCCGCCTTGGAGGGACCTACGAGCAGTACTTC. As protein: CASSRLGGTYEQYF.

This clone has more than one count but fewer than ten. J is TRBJ2-7 and V is TRBV7-6; D unresolved. CDR3 length: 12 amino acids. The germline V gene has CDR1 SGHVS and CDR2 FNYEAQ. Between the trimmed V and J ends, which lost 6 bases and 6 bases, there was a span of 12 bases. CDR3 DNA: TGTGCCAGCAGTAAAGTAGCCGGCGAGCAGTACTTC. The encoded protein is CASSKVAGEQYF. The full variable domain, rest sourced from reference TRBV7-6 and TRBJ2-7, is GAGVSQSPRYKVTKRGQDVALRCDPISGHVSLYWYRQALGQGPEFLTYFNYEAQQDKSGLPNDRFSAERPEGSISTLTIQRTEQRDSAMYRCASSKVAGEQYFGPGTRLTVT.

The genes are TRBV14 and TRBJ1-2, with no clear D. The germline CDR1 and CDR2 sequences are SGHDN and FVKESK. The germline V and J ends were trimmed by 1 base and 8 bases, with 14 bases remaining between them. CDR3 length equals 14 residues. The CDR3 DNA reads TGTGCCAGCAGCCAAGGAGCGGGAAACCAGGGCTACACCTTC. Translating it yields CASSQGAGNQGYTF.

This chain joins TRBV13 and TRBJ2-7; no clear D. The CDR3 length is 12 residues. CDR1 PRHDT and CDR2 FYEKMQ come from the germline V gene (reference sequence). The germline V and J ends were trimmed by 8 bases and 1 base, with 9 bases remaining between them. The CDR3 DNA reads as TGTGCCAGCGGTGAGCAGTCCTACGAGCAGTACTTC. Protein: CASGEQSYEQYF.

The sample holds a few counts of this clone. The genes are TRBV9 and TRBJ1-4; no definite D call. Germline CDR1 SGDLS, CDR2 YYNGEE. V was trimmed by 0 bases and J by 4 bases, leaving 13 bases between them. The CDR3 consists of 16 residues. The CDR3 DNA follows: TGTGCCAGCAGCGTAGGTTTAAGGTCCTTTAATGAAAAACTGTTTTTT. Residues: CASSVGLRSFNEKLFF.

This clone came up a few times. This chain links TRBV29-1 with TRBJ2-3, with TRBD2 matching 7 bases. V was pared by 5 bases and J by 2 bases, with 7 bases of the junction left unmatched. Germline CDR1 reads SQVTM; CDR2 reads ANQGSEA. The CDR3 sequence is 14 residues long. CDR3 coding DNA: TGCAGCGTTCTACCGGGACTACACACAGATACGCAGTATTTT. This encodes CSVLPGLHTDTQYF.

The V and J genes are TRBV5-4 and TRBJ1-2, with a tentative D call TRBD1 (6 bases). The CDR3 is 16 residues long. Germline-derived CDR1 and CDR2 are SGHNT and YYREEE (reference sequence). The V end was cut by 4 bases, the J end by 6 bases, with 22 bases between. The CDR3 loop is CASSREQGPRRDGYTF. In nucleotides, the CDR3 is TGTGCCAGCAGCCGCGAACAGGGTCCCCGACGAGATGGCTACACCTTC. The entire variable domain, with the rest obtained from reference TRBV5-4 and TRBJ1-2, is as follows: ETGVTQSPTHLIKTRGQQVTLRCSSQSGHNTVSWYQQALGQGPQFIFQYYREEENGRGNFPPRFSGLQFPNYSSELNVNALELDDSALYLCASSREQGPRRDGYTFGSGTRLTVV.

This sequence joins TRBV30 and TRBJ2-3, with 8 bases aligning to TRBD1. Germline values: CDR1 GTSNPN, CDR2 SVGIG (reference sequence). The CDR3 has 13 residues. V lost 2 bases and J lost 10; bases outside the gene matches: 8. This chain's CDR3 is CAWSPQGQGAQYF. Written as DNA, the CDR3 is TGTGCCTGGAGTCCACAAGGACAGGGAGCGCAGTATTTT.

The chain is built from TRBV2 and TRBJ1-4; possible D gene TRBD1, 6 bases. The V gene lost 4 bases and the J gene lost 8 bases, with 14 bases spanning the gap. CDR1 SNHLY and CDR2 FYNNEI come from the germline V gene. The CDR3 is 14 residues long. CDR3 nucleotides: TGTGCCAGCAGTGTCTCAGGGGCGAAGGAAAAACTGTTTTTT. Translation: CASSVSGAKEKLFF.

This chain links TRBV14 with TRBJ2-1; D might be TRBD1 (6 bases). The V gene lost 6 bases and the J gene lost 6 bases, with 12 bases spanning the gap. Germline CDR1 SGHDN, CDR2 FVKESK. CDR3 size: 13 residues. The DNA for the CDR3 is TGTGCCAGCAGATCAGGGGCGGGCAATGAGCAGTTCTTC. Its protein product is CASRSGAGNEQFF.

This clone was seen more than once but under ten times. Compared with germline, one end of the junction differs, possibly owing to a read error. This CDR3 reads CASSLESSSYEQYF. In DNA form, the CDR3 reads TGTGCCAGTAGTTTAGAATCGAGCTCCTACGAGCAGTACTTC. The gene calls are TRBV19 and TRBJ2-7; no definite D call. The V gene's germline CDR1 is LNHDA and CDR2 SQIVND (reference sequence). The CDR3 runs 14 residues.

The sample holds a few counts of this clone. The CDR3 region is CAWSVRANEQFF. DNA of the CDR3: TGTGCCTGGAGTGTACGGGCAAATGAGCAGTTCTTC. The chain combines TRBV30 with TRBJ2-1; D not resolved. The CDR3 has 12 amino acids. Trimming took off 0 bases at V and 7 bases at J, with 7 bases between the two ends. Per germline, CDR1 GTSNPN and CDR2 SVGIG (reference sequence).

This clone has just one count. The genes are TRBV7-9 and TRBJ2-3; 9 bases match TRBD2. The germline gives CDR1 SEHNR, CDR2 FQNEAQ (reference sequence). The CDR3 has 15 amino acids. Trimming at V came to 5 bases and at J to 1 base, leaving 4 bases not matched to a gene. The CDR3: CASSLRTSGTDTQYF. CDR3 DNA: TGTGCCAGCAGCCTCAGGACTAGCGGCACAGATACGCAGTATTTT.

The chain employs TRBV9 and TRBJ1-1; no clear D gene. Trimming cost V 2 bases and J 7 bases, with 15 bases left between them. The CDR3 contains 14 residues. Germline CDR1 and CDR2: SGDLS and YYNGEE. The CDR3 DNA is TGTGCCAGCAGCGTCGACCAACTACAGCTTGAAGCTTTCTTT. It codes for CASSVDQLQLEAFF.

The chain employs TRBV4-1 and TRBJ2-5, with D possibly TRBD2 on 6 matching bases. Germline V gives CDR1 MGHRA, CDR2 YSYEKL. Trimming pared 0 bases from V and 4 bases from J, leaving 9 bases between. The CDR3 covers 14 residues. The CDR3 nucleotides read TGCGCCAGCAGCCAAGAGGAGGGTCGAGAGACCCAGTACTTC. Amino acids: CASSQEEGRETQYF.

The rearrangement joins TRBV30 to TRBJ2-7, with 10 bases lining up with TRBD2. CDR3 length equals 17 residues. V lost 4 bases to trimming and J lost 0 bases; unmatched junction nucleotides: 12. CDR1 and CDR2 (germline): GTSNPN, SVGIG (reference sequence). This CDR3 is CAWNRVRTSGTSYEQYF. CDR3 DNA: TGTGCCTGGAACAGGGTCAGAACTAGCGGGACCTCCTACGAGCAGTACTTC.

The V call is TRBV7-2, the J call TRBJ1-2; D might be TRBD1 (6 bases). This CDR3 has 15 amino acids. Trimming left V 5 bases short and J 3 bases short, with 16 bases between. The germline gives CDR1 SGHTA, CDR2 FQGNSA. CDR3 loop: CASSQYRVRDYGYTF. The CDR3 DNA is TGTGCCAGCAGCCAATACAGGGTGCGTGACTATGGCTACACCTTC.

J is TRBJ2-5 and V is TRBV30; TRBD1 matches at 7 bases. V shed 2 bases and J 5 bases; nucleotides not matched to a gene: 5. CDR1 GTSNPN and CDR2 SVGIG come from the germline V gene (reference sequence). The CDR3 is 13 amino acids. The CDR3 sequence is CAWSRGQGETQYF. The CDR3 region has the DNA TGTGCCTGGAGTAGGGGGCAGGGGGAGACCCAGTACTTC. The full variable domain, completed using reference TRBV30 and TRBJ2-5, is SQTIHQWPATLVQPVGSPLSLECTVEGTSNPNLYWYRQAAGRGLQLLFYSVGIGQISSEVPQNLSASRPQDRQFILSSKKLLLSDSGFYLCAWSRGQGETQYFGPGTRLLVL.